The sequence of this TCR beta chain was determined in a study of T cell responses to AZD1222 COVID-19 vaccine. About this clone itself: Its antigen is undetermined.

The CDR3 is 15 amino acids. The V gene's germline CDR1 is SGHVS and CDR2 FQNEAQ. The V end lost 0 bases, the J end lost 9 bases, and 15 bases lay between the germline ends. General study results and limits: Two AZD1222 administrations were followed by greater Spike-specific TCR breadth and depth.

Assay used: immunoSEQ multiplex PCR; TCRdb lists only in-frame clones, some missing. The data hold over 100,000 clones, with 70% to 90% observed a single time. The chain has TRBV7-8 and TRBJ2-1, with unresolved D. Sample: peripheral blood, taken on day 0 of AZD1222 vaccination. This TCR came from an adult in good health. CDR3 amino acids: CASSLAGIRSAEQFF. DNA of the CDR3: TGTGCCAGCAGCTTAGCAGGGATTCGCTCGGCTGAGCAGTTCTTC.